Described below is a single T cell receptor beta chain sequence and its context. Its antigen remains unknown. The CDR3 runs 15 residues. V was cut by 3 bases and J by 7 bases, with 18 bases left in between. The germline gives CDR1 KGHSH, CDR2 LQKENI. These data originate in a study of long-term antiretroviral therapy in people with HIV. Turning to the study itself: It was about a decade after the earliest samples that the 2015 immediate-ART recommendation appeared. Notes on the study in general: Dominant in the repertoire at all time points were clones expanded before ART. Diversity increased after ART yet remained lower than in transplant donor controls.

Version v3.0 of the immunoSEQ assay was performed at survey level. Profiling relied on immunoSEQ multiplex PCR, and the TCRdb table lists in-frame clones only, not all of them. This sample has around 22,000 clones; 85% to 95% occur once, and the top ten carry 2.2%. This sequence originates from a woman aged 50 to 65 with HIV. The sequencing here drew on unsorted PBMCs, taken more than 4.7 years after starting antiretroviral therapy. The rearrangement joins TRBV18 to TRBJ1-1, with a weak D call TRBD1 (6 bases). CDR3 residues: CASSPQTGTSYEAFF. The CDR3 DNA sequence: TGTGCCAGCTCACCGCAAACCGGGACATCGTATGAAGCTTTCTTT.